The clone carrying this TCR beta chain was recorded a few times. Its antigen is not known. Although they were nominally healthy when sampled, donors likely had unrecorded immune exposures. This record comes from a study of cytomegalovirus exposure and HLA in healthy donors. Study results and limitations: CMV serostatus was the sole immune exposure data available. Researchers counted roughly 150 TCR beta chains as cytomegalovirus-associated. The later analysis indicated that the majority of CMV-associated TCR beta chains appeared HLA-restricted.

Germline V gene lookup returns CDR1 SEHNR and CDR2 FQNEAQ (reference sequence). Trimming cost V 3 bases and J 8 bases, with 10 bases left between them. The CDR3 loop spans 12 amino acids. The primer mix had 60 Vbeta and 13 Jbeta primers. Using immunoSEQ multiplex PCR, the repertoire was profiled, and TCRdb retains in-frame clones only, with some absent. The sample carries 120,000 or so clones, around 79% recorded once. The chain has TRBV7-9 and TRBJ1-2; a weak D match, TRBD1 (6 bases). The sample was PBMCs. The sequence was collected from a woman between 18 and 29 years old in good health and CMV-seronegative. The chain's CDR3 is CASSFTGFGYTF. For the CDR3, the DNA is TGTGCCAGCAGCTTCACAGGGTTCGGCTACACCTTC.